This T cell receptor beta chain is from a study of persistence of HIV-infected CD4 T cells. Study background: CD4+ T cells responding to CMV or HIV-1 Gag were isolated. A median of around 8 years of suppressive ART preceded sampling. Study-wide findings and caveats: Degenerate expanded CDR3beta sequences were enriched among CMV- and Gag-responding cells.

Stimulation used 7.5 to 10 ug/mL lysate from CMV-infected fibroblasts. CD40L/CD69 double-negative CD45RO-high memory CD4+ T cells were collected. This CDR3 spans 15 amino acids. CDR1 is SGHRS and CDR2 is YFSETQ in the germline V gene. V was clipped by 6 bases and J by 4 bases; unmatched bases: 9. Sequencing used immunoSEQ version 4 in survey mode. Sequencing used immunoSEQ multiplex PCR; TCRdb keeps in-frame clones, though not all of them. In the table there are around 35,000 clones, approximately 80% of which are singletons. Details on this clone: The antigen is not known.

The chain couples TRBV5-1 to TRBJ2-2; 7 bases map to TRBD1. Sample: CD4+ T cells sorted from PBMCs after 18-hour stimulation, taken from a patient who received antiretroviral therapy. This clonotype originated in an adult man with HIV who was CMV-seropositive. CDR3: CASIRDRDTTGELFF. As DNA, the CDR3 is TGCGCCAGCATTCGTGACAGGGACACCACCGGGGAGCTGTTTTTT.